One sample yielded the 28 T cell receptor beta chains listed below, sequenced in a study of blood T cell repertoires in COVID-19. Profiled with immunoSEQ multiplex PCR; TCRdb holds only in-frame clones, not every one. The sample carries roughly 40,000 clones, 85% to 95% recorded once. Sample: peripheral blood. These receptors all stem from a human donor in a cohort sampled during active COVID-19.

The CDR3 bases are TGTGCCAGCAGTGCAGCCCGGGGGACTGAAGCTTTCTTT. Translated: CASSAARGTEAFF. The chain couples TRBV25-1 to TRBJ1-1, with D possibly matching TRBD1 (5 bases). Germline CDR1 MGHDK, CDR2 SYGVNS. This CDR3 contains 13 residues. V lost 4 bases to trimming and J lost 5 bases, with 11 bases between them.

For the CDR3, the DNA is TGTGCCAGCAGTTTAATCGGACTACCCCAGCGAGAGCAGTTCTTC. It specifies CASSLIGLPQREQFF. The chain carries TRBV28 and TRBJ2-1; perhaps TRBD2 as D (6 bases). The CDR3 loop spans 15 amino acids. Germline CDR1 is MDHEN and CDR2 is SYDVKM. Trimming took 2 bases from V and 10 from J, leaving 18 bases between them. Full variable domain (outside the CDR3, taken from reference TRBV28 and TRBJ2-1): DVKVTQSSRYLVKRTGEKVFLECVQDMDHENMFWYRQDPGLGLRLIYFSYDVKMKEKGDIPEGYSVSREKKERFSLILESASTNQTSMYLCASSLIGLPQREQFFGPGTRLTVL.

The genes are TRBV4-3 and TRBJ1-3, with D perhaps TRBD1 (5 bases). This CDR3 spans 17 amino acids. Trimming removed 0 bases at V and 4 bases at J, with 16 bases between. Looked up from germline, CDR1 is LGHNA and CDR2 is YSLEER. In DNA, the CDR3 is TGCGCCAGCAGCCAAGATAAGGCAGGGCTGAGGGGAAACACCATATATTTT. Translation: CASSQDKAGLRGNTIYF.

The rearrangement joins TRBV3-1 (or the pseudogene TRBV3-2) to TRBJ1-2; 8 positions match TRBD1. After removal of 4 bases from V and 6 bases from J, the junction contained 7 bases not matched to a gene. This CDR3 has 14 residues. Germline CDR1 LGHDT, CDR2 YNNKEL (reference sequence). CDR3 protein: CASSLGTGLHGYTF. DNA of the CDR3: TGTGCCAGCAGCCTCGGGACAGGCCTTCATGGCTACACCTTC.

The rearrangement joins TRBV19 to TRBJ1-1, with D perhaps TRBD1 (5 bases). With 4 bases removed from V and 0 bases from J, the gap between germline ends came to 12 bases. Germline V gene lookup returns CDR1 LNHDA and CDR2 SQIVND (reference sequence). There are 15 residues in the CDR3. The DNA of the CDR3 is TGTGCCAGTAGTACCCCGACAGCCATGAACACTGAAGCTTTCTTT. Protein product: CASSTPTAMNTEAFF.

Details on this clone: Within the sample, other DNA sequences also encode this same CDR3. The chain carries TRBV12-3 or TRBV12-4 and TRBJ2-7; 7 positions agree with TRBD1. The trim removed 5 bases at V and 5 bases at J, leaving 6 bases unmatched. The CDR3 sequence is 13 residues long. The CDR3 loop is CASSPDRAHEQYF. The CDR3 coding sequence is TGTGCCAGCAGTCCCGACAGGGCCCACGAGCAGTACTTC.

The chain combines TRBV6-1 with TRBJ1-3; D is undetermined. There are 14 residues in the CDR3. V was pared by 1 base and J by 3 bases, with 7 bases between. CDR1 MNHNS and CDR2 SASEGT come from the germline V gene. The DNA of the CDR3 is TGTGCCAGCAGTGAAGGGGCTGGTGGAAACACCATATATTTT. It codes for CASSEGAGGNTIYF.

This chain uses TRBV7-8 with TRBJ2-2; TRBD2 matches 7 bases. CDR1 SGHVS and CDR2 FQNEAQ come from the germline V gene. This CDR3 comprises 15 residues. V was clipped by 2 bases and J by 5 bases; unmatched bases: 5. Written as DNA, the CDR3 is TGTGCCAGCAGCTTAAGCGGGATACTTACCGGGGAGCTGTTTTTT. The encoded protein is CASSLSGILTGELFF.

The chain joins TRBV9 to TRBJ2-7, with D hard to call. Germline CDR1 SGDLS, CDR2 YYNGEE. V was trimmed by 0 bases and J by 6 bases, leaving 10 bases between them. CDR3 length: 13 residues. CDR3 amino acids: CASSVDSLGEQYF. CDR3 nucleotide sequence: TGTGCCAGCAGCGTAGATAGCTTGGGCGAGCAGTACTTC.

The chain has TRBV18 and TRBJ1-4; tentative D call: TRBD1 (5 bases). The germline V gene encodes CDR1 KGHSH and CDR2 LQKENI. There are 15 residues in the CDR3. Trimming removed 1 base at V and 7 bases at J, with 13 bases between. CDR3 amino acids: CASSPREGRGEKLFF. The CDR3 DNA reads as TGTGCCAGCTCACCACGGGAGGGACGGGGTGAAAAACTGTTTTTT.

The CDR3 reads CASSLGGPTRRNTEAFF. DNA for the CDR3: TGTGCCAGCAGCTTGGGGGGGCCTACTCGACGGAACACTGAAGCTTTCTTT. The chain employs TRBV5-4 and TRBJ1-1, with D possibly being TRBD1 (6 bases). Germline lookup yields CDR1 SGHNT and CDR2 YYREEE (reference sequence). V was clipped by 0 bases and J by 1 base, with 16 bases between them. The CDR3 loop spans 17 amino acids. The whole variable domain, filled in from reference TRBV5-4 and TRBJ1-1, reads ETGVTQSPTHLIKTRGQQVTLRCSSQSGHNTVSWYQQALGQGPQFIFQYYREEENGRGNFPPRFSGLQFPNYSSELNVNALELDDSALYLCASSLGGPTRRNTEAFFGQGTRLTVV.

The V and J genes are TRBV6-5 and TRBJ1-3; D unresolved. The germline V gene has CDR1 MNHEY and CDR2 SVGAGI. The V end was cut by 7 bases, the J end by 4 bases, with 11 bases between. The CDR3 length is 13 residues. The CDR3 loop reads CASTRRTGNTIYF. The CDR3 DNA follows: TGTGCCAGCACTAGGAGGACGGGAAACACCATATATTTT.

The V call is TRBV10-3, the J call TRBJ2-1; D is unresolved. V dropped 6 bases and J dropped 5 bases, with 14 bases sitting between them. The CDR3 runs 14 residues. Germline lookup yields CDR1 ENHRY and CDR2 SYGVKD. CDR3: CAISGKERNNEQFF. The CDR3 DNA reads TGTGCCATCAGCGGAAAGGAGAGGAACAATGAGCAGTTCTTC.

The chain is built from TRBV6-1 and TRBJ1-5; D might be TRBD1 (6 bases). Looked up from germline, CDR1 is MNHNS and CDR2 is SASEGT. Trimming left V 3 bases short and J 0 bases short, with 18 bases between. The CDR3 has 18 residues. This CDR3 reads CASSDLWAQGFSNQPQHF. In DNA form, the CDR3 reads TGTGCCAGCAGTGACCTGTGGGCACAGGGATTTAGCAATCAGCCCCAGCATTTT.

The chain has TRBV6-5 and TRBJ2-7; TRBD1 matches 8 bases. J lost 1 base, V lost 5 bases, and 7 bases had no gene match. CDR3 size: 15 residues. The germline V gene encodes CDR1 MNHEY and CDR2 SVGAGI. CDR3 sequence (DNA): TGTGCCAGCAGTCATTCCCGGGACAGGTCCTACGAGCAGTACTTC. Translated: CASSHSRDRSYEQYF.

The sample holds one count of this clone. V gene TRBV6-4 combines with J gene TRBJ2-7; 8 bases fit TRBD1. CDR3 length: 15 amino acids. Germline-derived CDR1 and CDR2 are MRHNA and SNTAGT. Germline trimming cut 6 bases from V and 0 bases from J; bases unmatched to any gene: 7. CDR3 coding DNA: TGTGCCAGCAGCCACGACAGGGGAAGCTCCTACGAGCAGTACTTC. This gives the protein CASSHDRGSSYEQYF.

This chain joins TRBV4-2 and TRBJ2-3, with D perhaps TRBD2 (5 bases). Germline assignment: CDR1 LGHNA and CDR2 YNFKEQ. This CDR3 has 15 amino acids. The V and J ends lost 8 bases and 1 base respectively, with 16 bases between them. The CDR3 coding sequence is TGTGCCAGCCAGCCTAGGGTTAGCGGCACAGATACGCAGTATTTT. As protein: CASQPRVSGTDTQYF.

The chain combines TRBV30 with TRBJ1-5; D uncertain. The CDR3 runs 13 residues. With 3 bases removed from V and 7 bases from J, the gap between germline ends came to 13 bases. Germline V CDR1 and CDR2: GTSNPN, SVGIG (reference sequence). The CDR3 loop reads CAWSYDGGQPQHF. In DNA form, the CDR3 reads TGTGCCTGGAGCTACGACGGAGGACAGCCCCAGCATTTT. Together with reference TRBV30 and TRBJ1-5, the CDR3 gives the full variable domain: SQTIHQWPATLVQPVGSPLSLECTVEGTSNPNLYWYRQAAGRGLQLLFYSVGIGQISSEVPQNLSASRPQDRQFILSSKKLLLSDSGFYLCAWSYDGGQPQHFGDGTRLSIL.

This clone was seen a handful of times. The CDR3, as DNA: TGTGCCTGGAGTGTAATGGGGCTTAACAATCAGCCCCAGCATTTT. Amino acid sequence: CAWSVMGLNNQPQHF. V is TRBV30 and J is TRBJ1-5, with TRBD1 as a possible D gene (5 bases). The V gene lost 0 bases and the J gene lost 3 bases, with 12 bases spanning the gap. Germline V CDR1 and CDR2: GTSNPN, SVGIG (reference sequence). The CDR3 runs 15 residues.

The rearrangement links TRBV2 to TRBJ2-2, with D possibly being TRBD2 (5 bases). Germline V gene data show CDR1 as SNHLY and CDR2 as FYNNEI. The V end lost 4 bases, the J end lost 4 bases, and 7 bases lay between the germline ends. The CDR3 length is 13 residues. CDR3 region: CASSVEATGELFF. CDR3 nucleotide sequence: TGTGCCAGCAGTGTGGAGGCCACCGGGGAGCTGTTTTTT.

The chain recombines TRBV28 with TRBJ1-6; 8 bases fit TRBD1. Per the germline V gene, CDR1 is MDHEN and CDR2 is SYDVKM. Trimming at V came to 3 bases and at J to 7 bases, leaving 5 bases not matched to a gene. The CDR3 runs 15 residues. CDR3 DNA: TGTGCCAGCAGTTTTATCAGGGGGCGGAATTCACCCCTCCACTTT. This sequence encodes CASSFIRGRNSPLHF.

The chain joins TRBV5-4 to TRBJ2-1; possible D gene TRBD2, 5 bases. The CDR3 consists of 13 residues. Trimming removed 2 bases at V and 12 bases at J, with 15 bases between. Germline CDR1 SGHNT, CDR2 YYREEE (reference sequence). The CDR3 loop is CASSFGGYSRQFF. Written as DNA, the CDR3 is TGTGCCAGCAGCTTTGGCGGGTATAGTCGGCAGTTCTTC.

This clone was seen only once. The chain has TRBV7-8 and TRBJ2-1; maybe TRBD1 (6 bases). Trimming stripped 4 bases from V and 7 bases from J, with 8 bases between. Germline values: CDR1 SGHVS, CDR2 FQNEAQ. This CDR3 is 12 amino acids long. The CDR3 nucleotides are TGTGCCAGCAGCTCCGGGACAAATGAGCAGTTCTTC. Translation: CASSSGTNEQFF.

This clone was counted a single time. The chain has TRBV3-1 (or the pseudogene TRBV3-2) and TRBJ2-5, with TRBD1 matching 10 bases. Germline V gene lookup returns CDR1 LGHDT and CDR2 YNNKEL (reference sequence). The CDR3 runs 14 residues. The J segment lost 5 bases and the V segment lost 4 bases, leaving 4 bases of the junction unmatched. The CDR3 reads CASSPGTGVETQYF. CDR3 in DNA: TGTGCCAGCAGCCCCGGGACAGGGGTTGAGACCCAGTACTTC.

The V gene is TRBV6-5, the J gene TRBJ1-2; TRBD1 matches 8 bases. The CDR3 totals 14 residues. The V segment lost 6 bases and the J segment 5 bases; nucleotides outside the gene matches: 8. CDR1 is MNHEY, CDR2 SVGAGI, per germline. CDR3 sequence: CASRPTGGGYGYTF. In DNA form, the CDR3 reads TGTGCCAGCAGGCCAACAGGGGGAGGGTATGGCTACACCTTC.

The chain uses TRBV27 and TRBJ2-1; D ambiguous. CDR1 and CDR2 from the germline V gene are MNHEY and SMNVEV (reference sequence). The V and J ends lost 2 bases and 2 bases respectively, with 7 bases between them. CDR3 length: 14 amino acids. CDR3 DNA: TGTGCCAGCAGTTTAAGAGAGACCTACAATGAGCAGTTCTTC. Protein: CASSLRETYNEQFF.

The V call is TRBV4-1, the J call TRBJ2-1; D not certain. V lost 0 bases, J lost 0 bases, and 6 bases lay in between. The CDR3 runs 15 residues. Germline V gene data show CDR1 as MGHRA and CDR2 as YSYEKL. The CDR3 is CASSQDSLSYNEQFF. CDR3 sequence (DNA): TGCGCCAGCAGCCAAGATTCTCTCTCCTACAATGAGCAGTTCTTC.

This rearrangement joins TRBV5-6 to TRBJ1-6; 9 nucleotides align to TRBD1. V lost 3 bases to trimming and J lost 4 bases; unmatched junction nucleotides: 8. The CDR3 consists of 17 residues. Per germline, CDR1 SGHDT and CDR2 YYEEEE. The CDR3 region has the DNA TGTGCCAGCAGCTCCCTGGACAGGGGCAAATATAATTCACCCCTCCACTTT. Translation: CASSSLDRGKYNSPLHF.